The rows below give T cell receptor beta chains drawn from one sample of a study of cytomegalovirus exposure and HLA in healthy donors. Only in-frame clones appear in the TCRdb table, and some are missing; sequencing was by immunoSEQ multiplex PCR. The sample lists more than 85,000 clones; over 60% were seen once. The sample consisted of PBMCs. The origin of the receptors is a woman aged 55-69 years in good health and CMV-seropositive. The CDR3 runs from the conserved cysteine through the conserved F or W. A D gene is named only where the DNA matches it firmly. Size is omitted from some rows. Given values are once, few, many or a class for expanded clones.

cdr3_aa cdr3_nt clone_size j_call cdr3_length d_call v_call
CASSAGAYNEQFF TGTGCCAGCAGTGCAGGCGCGTACAATGAGCAGTTCTTC . TRBJ2-1 13 . TRBV2
CASSQSPQFAGELFF TGTGCCAGCAGCCAATCCCCACAATTTGCCGGGGAGCTGTTTTTT . TRBJ2-2 15 . TRBV16
CASSQAGPGGRSYEQYF TGTGCCAGCAGCCAAGCGGGCCCGGGAGGCCGATCCTACGAGCAGTACTTC once TRBJ2-7 17 TRBD2 TRBV14
CASSYRDTGELFF TGTGCCAGCTCTTACAGGGACACCGGGGAGCTGTTTTTT . TRBJ2-2 13 . TRBV18
CASSISGEQYF TGTGCCAGCAGCATATCGGGGGAGCAGTACTTC . TRBJ2-7 11 . TRBV7-9
CASSPGSAGFGYTF TGTGCCAGCAGCCCAGGGTCTGCAGGTTTTGGCTACACCTTC . TRBJ1-2 14 . TRBV7-9
CASSAWGGTGPADTQYF TGTGCCAGCAGCGCCTGGGGAGGGACAGGGCCCGCAGATACGCAGTATTTT . TRBJ2-3 17 TRBD1 TRBV9
CASRTVRDTKSHEQYF TGTGCCAGCAGGACCGTCCGGGACACCAAGTCCCACGAGCAGTACTTC . TRBJ2-7 16 . TRBV11-2
CASSSGQLSSGFTDTQYF TGTGCCAGCAGCTCGGGGCAATTATCTAGCGGATTCACAGATACGCAGTATTTT . TRBJ2-3 18 TRBD2 TRBV7-8
CASSLVSGRERTDTQYF TGTGCCAGCAGCTTAGTATCTGGGCGGGAACGCACAGATACGCAGTATTTT . TRBJ2-3 17 . TRBV7-2
CASTIGVFTEAFF TGTGCCAGCACAATAGGGGTTTTCACTGAAGCTTTCTTT . TRBJ1-1 13 . TRBV6-1
CASSLYLSSAREGFHEQYF TGTGCCAGCAGCTTGTACCTGTCCTCGGCGCGGGAGGGGTTCCACGAGCAGTACTTC once TRBJ2-7 19 TRBD2 TRBV7-6
CASSLDSLLRTIYF TGTGCCAGCAGCCTCGACAGTCTGCTACGTACCATATATTTT . TRBJ1-3 14 . TRBV7-9
CASSQPQGPHYGYTF TGCGCCAGCAGCCAACCTCAGGGGCCCCACTATGGCTACACCTTC once TRBJ1-2 15 . TRBV4-1
CATPSGEAYEQYF TGTGCCACCCCGTCCGGGGAGGCCTACGAGCAGTACTTC few TRBJ2-7 13 . TRBV6-4
CAWITGMEQYF TGTGCCTGGATCACAGGCATGGAGCAGTACTTC . TRBJ2-7 11 . TRBV30
CASSPRTDGYEQYF TGTGCCAGCAGCCCCCGTACAGATGGCTACGAGCAGTACTTC . TRBJ2-7 14 . TRBV7-6
CASSLGFGGSNEKLFF TGCGCCAGCAGCTTGGGATTCGGGGGATCTAATGAAAAACTGTTTTTT few TRBJ1-4 16 . TRBV5-1
CASSVLTGGPGQYF TGTGCCAGCAGCGTCCTGACGGGAGGGCCGGGGCAGTACTTC . TRBJ2-7 14 TRBD2 TRBV4-2
CASSLNPGTETEAFF TGTGCCAGCAGTTTAAATCCTGGGACAGAGACTGAAGCTTTCTTT few TRBJ1-1 15 TRBD1 TRBV27
CSVEDRGMQEAFF TGCAGCGTTGAAGACAGGGGAATGCAGGAAGCTTTCTTT once TRBJ1-1 13 . TRBV29-1
CASSLGLAGGRTDTQYF TGTGCCAGCAGCTTAGGACTAGCGGGAGGTCGCACAGATACGCAGTATTTT . TRBJ2-3 17 TRBD2 TRBV7-9
CASSADRGRRTEAFF TGTGCCAGCAGCGCGGACAGGGGAAGGAGGACTGAAGCTTTCTTT few TRBJ1-1 15 TRBD1 TRBV5-5
CASSLGGLGFTEQFF TGTGCCAGCAGCTTAGGAGGGTTGGGTTTCACTGAGCAGTTCTTC . TRBJ2-1 15 . TRBV11-2
CASSSDRGEKLFF TGTGCCAGCAGCTCCGACAGGGGTGAAAAACTGTTTTTT . TRBJ1-4 13 TRBD1 TRBV7-3
CASSVGSGSGAGELFF TGTGCCAGCAGCGTAGGTAGCGGGAGCGGGGCCGGGGAGCTGTTTTTT . TRBJ2-2 16 TRBD2 TRBV9
CASSLRLAAYNEQFF TGTGCCAGCAGCTTGAGGCTAGCCGCCTACAATGAGCAGTTCTTC few TRBJ2-1 15 . TRBV5-6
CARLLTAMNTEAFF TGTGCCAGACTTCTTACAGCCATGAACACTGAAGCTTTCTTT . TRBJ1-1 14 . TRBV2
CASRESPGYNEQFF TGTGCCAGCAGGGAATCTCCAGGATACAATGAGCAGTTCTTC . TRBJ2-1 14 . TRBV7-2
CASSLAREETQYF TGTGCCAGCAGCTTGGCCAGGGAAGAGACCCAGTACTTC few TRBJ2-5 13 . TRBV5-8
CASSPAQTNTEAFF TGTGCCAGCTCACCAGCGCAGACAAACACTGAAGCTTTCTTT . TRBJ1-1 14 . TRBV18
CSASINYGYTF TGCAGTGCTAGTATAAACTATGGCTACACCTTC . TRBJ1-2 11 . TRBV20-1
CASSASTSGRAGEQYF TGTGCCAGCAGCGCATCGACTAGCGGGAGGGCTGGCGAGCAGTACTTC . TRBJ2-7 16 TRBD2 TRBV9
CATSKRESTDTQYF TGTGCCACCAGCAAGAGGGAAAGCACAGATACGCAGTATTTT . TRBJ2-3 14 . TRBV15
CASSSGGQPQHF TGTGCCAGCAGCTCAGGGGGTCAGCCCCAGCATTTT . TRBJ1-5 12 TRBD1 TRBV6-6
CASSHSPGMTYEQYF TGTGCCAGCAGCCACTCCCCCGGGATGACCTACGAGCAGTACTTC . TRBJ2-7 15 . TRBV5-4
CASSQGSTEAFF TGTGCCAGCAGTCAGGGTTCCACTGAAGCTTTCTTT . TRBJ1-1 12 . TRBV6-1
CASSLRTSGSNEQFF TGTGCCAGCAGCTTAAGGACTAGCGGGAGTAATGAGCAGTTCTTC once TRBJ2-1 15 TRBD2 TRBV7-3
CASSPTGIGNTIYF TGTGCCAGCAGTCCAACAGGGATCGGAAACACCATATATTTT . TRBJ1-3 14 . TRBV28
CASSEARLAGTYEQYF TGTGCCAGCAGTGAAGCTCGACTAGCGGGAACCTACGAGCAGTACTTC . TRBJ2-7 16 TRBD2 TRBV6-1
CASSIAGNQPQHF TGTGCCAGTAGTATTGCAGGGAATCAGCCCCAGCATTTT . TRBJ1-5 13 . TRBV19
CASSFAGGGNTIYF TGCGCCAGCAGCTTCGCCGGAGGTGGAAACACCATATATTTT . TRBJ1-3 14 . TRBV5-1
CASSPSGAYNEQFF TGTGCCAGCAGTCCTAGCGGGGCCTACAATGAGCAGTTCTTC . TRBJ2-1 14 TRBD2 TRBV11-3
CARSFVFSGTGGSGTEAFF TGTGCCAGAAGCTTTGTTTTTTCTGGGACAGGGGGTTCGGGCACTGAAGCTTTCTTT . TRBJ1-1 19 TRBD1 TRBV5-3
CASSLVWLQGQETQYF TGTGCCAGCAGCTTAGTGTGGCTACAGGGTCAAGAGACCCAGTACTTC . TRBJ2-5 16 . TRBV7-6
CASSPLAGSSYNEQFF TGTGCCAGCTCACCACTAGCGGGGAGCTCCTACAATGAGCAGTTCTTC . TRBJ2-1 16 TRBD2 TRBV18
CASSTGTGGAQYF TGCGCCAGCAGCACGGGGACAGGGGGCGCGCAGTACTTC few TRBJ2-7 13 TRBD1 TRBV5-1
CASSVHYNQPQHF TGTGCCAGCAGTGTTCACTACAATCAGCCCCAGCATTTT . TRBJ1-5 13 . TRBV6-1
CASSSNYNEKLFF TGCGCCAGCAGTTCGAACTATAATGAAAAACTGTTTTTT . TRBJ1-4 13 . TRBV5-1
CASRYPQGESGYTF TGTGCCAGCCGCTATCCCCAAGGGGAATCTGGCTACACCTTC . TRBJ1-2 14 . TRBV5-4
CASSPGPPAGGLETQYF TGTGCCAGCAGCCCCGGACCCCCCGCGGGAGGGTTGGAGACCCAGTACTTC . TRBJ2-5 17 TRBD2 TRBV7-2
CARKIGAGERMNTEAFF TGTGCCCGAAAAATAGGGGCAGGGGAACGTATGAACACTGAAGCTTTCTTT once TRBJ1-1 17 . TRBV14
CASRNRRSTDTQYF TGTGCCAGCAGGAATCGGAGGAGCACAGATACGCAGTATTTT once TRBJ2-3 14 . TRBV11-2
CASSQEGQPQHF TGTGCCAGCAGCCAAGAGGGCCAGCCCCAGCATTTT . TRBJ1-5 12 . TRBV4-2
CASSKFTGQGSYEQYF TGTGCCAGCAGCAAGTTCACAGGACAGGGGTCCTACGAGCAGTACTTC once TRBJ2-7 16 . TRBV21-1
CAIEGGTDPLGQYF TGTGCCATCGAAGGTGGGACAGACCCTCTGGGGCAGTACTTC . TRBJ2-7 14 TRBD1 TRBV27